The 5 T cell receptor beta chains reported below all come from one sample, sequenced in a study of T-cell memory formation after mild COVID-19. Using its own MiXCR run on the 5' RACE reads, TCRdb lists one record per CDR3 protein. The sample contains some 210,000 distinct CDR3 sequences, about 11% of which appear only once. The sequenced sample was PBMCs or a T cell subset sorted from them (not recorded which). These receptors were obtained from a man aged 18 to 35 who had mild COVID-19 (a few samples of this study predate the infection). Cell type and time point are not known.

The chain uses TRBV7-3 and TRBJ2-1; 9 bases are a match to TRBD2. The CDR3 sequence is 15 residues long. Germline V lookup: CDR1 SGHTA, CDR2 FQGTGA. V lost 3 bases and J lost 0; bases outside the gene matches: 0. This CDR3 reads CASSFSGGSYNEQFF. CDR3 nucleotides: TGTGCCAGCAGCTTTAGCGGGGGCTCCTACAATGAGCAGTTCTTC.

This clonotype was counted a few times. The CDR3 nucleotides read TGTGCCAGCAGCCCCTCAGGGGGGTTGGGCACAGATACGCAGTATTTT. Encoded protein: CASSPSGGLGTDTQYF. This chain links TRBV5-5 with TRBJ2-3; possibly TRBD1 for D (7 bases). The CDR3 is made up of 16 amino acids. With 4 bases removed from V and 1 base from J, the gap between germline ends came to 16 bases. From germline, CDR1 is SGHKS and CDR2 YYEKEE (reference sequence). Variable domain in full (rest from reference TRBV5-5 and TRBJ2-3): DAGVTQSPTHLIKTRGQQVTLRCSPISGHKSVSWYQQVLGQGPQFIFQYYEKEERGRGNFPDRFSARQFPNYSSELNVNALLLGDSALYLCASSPSGGLGTDTQYFGPGTRLTVL.

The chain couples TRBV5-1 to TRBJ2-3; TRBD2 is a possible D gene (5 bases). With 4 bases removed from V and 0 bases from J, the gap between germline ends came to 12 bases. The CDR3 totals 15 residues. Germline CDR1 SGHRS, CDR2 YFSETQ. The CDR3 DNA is TGCGCCAGCAGCCTCGGACTCGGAAGCACAGATACGCAGTATTTT. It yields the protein CASSLGLGSTDTQYF.

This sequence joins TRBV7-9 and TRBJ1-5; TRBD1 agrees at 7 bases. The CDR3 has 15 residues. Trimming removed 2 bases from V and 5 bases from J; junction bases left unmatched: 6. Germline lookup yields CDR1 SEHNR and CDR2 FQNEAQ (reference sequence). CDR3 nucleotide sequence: TGTGCCAGCAGCTTATCGACAGGGTGGGATCAGCCCCAGCATTTT. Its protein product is CASSLSTGWDQPQHF.

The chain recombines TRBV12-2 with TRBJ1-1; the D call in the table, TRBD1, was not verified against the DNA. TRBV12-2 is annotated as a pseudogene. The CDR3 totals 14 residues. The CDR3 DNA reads TGTGCAAGTCGCTTTACGTGGGACAGGGGGCGAGCTTTCTTT. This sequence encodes CASRFTWDRGRAFF.